This TCR beta chain was captured by sequencing in a study of T cell repertoires in cytomegalovirus infection (dated by TCRdb to between 2018 and 2021). The study in broad terms: Alongside well-studied HLA-B-restricted epitopes, the peptide stimulations were aimed at recently identified HLA-C-restricted CMV epitopes, whose presentation resists viral immunomodulation. Because public TCR beta signatures pointed to carriage of CMV infection together with the matching HLA type, the HLA type of each donor mattered for the analysis. Summary of the overall study and its limitations: Carriers of CMV infection plus the relevant HLA type were discriminated by the cumulative frequency of public TCR beta family members in the study cohort and in an independent approximately 360-donor cohort. The ex vivo response was dominated by HLA-C-restricted CMV-specific TCR beta clonotypes, and the single most frequent clonotype in two of eight donors was supplied by these HLA-C-restricted clonotypes.

The sequencer was an Illumina HiSeq 1500. The raw public reads went through TCRdb reprocessing: fastp at Q25, MiXCR clone calling, in-frame beta chains kept. Each entry is one CDR3 protein sequence, shown with its most common DNA and genes. The sample has tens of thousands of distinct CDR3 sequences on record, around 21% of them singletons. The ten largest clones add up to about 55% of the sample. Read against the paper, the sample's treatment or condition label means: in vitro stimulation with specific CMV peptide epitopes to enrich CMV-specific T cells. This clonotype was counted at least ten times. Its antigen is not yet known. Base qualities are not recorded, but no much larger clone differs from it by a single base. CDR1 is given as MNHNS and CDR2 as SASEGT, both from the germline V gene. The CDR3 sequence holds 14 residues, the cysteine and phenylalanine included. Only the CDR3 DNA is retained, 42 bases long and in frame from the first base. At the junction V is shortened by 6 bases and J by 0 bases, with 11 bases in between.

The clonotype originates from a human donor in good health (CMV status not recorded). Some clones in this sample may be carry-over from other donors' samples. This specimen consisted of CD8+ T cells from cultured PBMCs, obtained from culture after CMV antigen stimulation. The chain uses TRBV6-1 and TRBJ1-1; the D region possibly corresponds to TRBD1 (6 bases align). The nucleotide sequence is given as TGTGCCAGCAGATCCGGGACACTGAACACTGAAGCTTTCTTT. It specifies CASRSGTLNTEAFF.